The 20 T cell receptor beta chains below all came from one sample that was sequenced in a study of Ad26.COV2.S vaccination and SARS-CoV-2 variants (dated by TCRdb to the early 2020s). Preparation of the library involved the immunoSEQ multiplex PCR assay. Entries here come from immuneACCESS through TCRdb and include only in-frame sequences with V and J called. Some clones fail to appear in such tables; in the studies checked, an unresolved V gene covers under half of the shortfall, and the cause of the remainder is unknown. Across this sample there are some 520,000 clones, with approximately 90% seen only once. 9.5% to 15% of the sample is held by the ten biggest clonotypes. According to the study, the label for this sample's treatment or condition signals: around 19 received Ad26.COV2.S at low or high dose, single or two shots; roughly 5 received placebo; per-sample allocation not given. For vaccine and placebo recipients, the sequenced repertoires came from samples collected on day 63 after the first injection.

This specimen consisted of peripheral blood, obtained in a trial of Ad26.COV2.S vaccine versus placebo. These TCRs come from a person aged 18 to 59 who received the Ad26.COV2.S COVID-19 vaccine or a placebo.

This chain joins TRBV4-1 and TRBJ2-1, with D maybe TRBD2 (5 bases). The CDR3 runs to 18 residues. Germline V gene lookup returns CDR1 MGHRA and CDR2 YSYEKL. V lost 0 bases, J lost 0 bases, and 15 bases lay in between. CDR3 bases: TGCGCCAGCAGCCAAGATCGTAGTAGCGCGGTCTCCTACAATGAGCAGTTCTTC. Its translation is CASSQDRSSAVSYNEQFF.

The chain carries TRBV9 and TRBJ2-5; 7 positions agree with TRBD2. This CDR3 is 14 amino acids long. V lost 4 bases to trimming and J lost 4 bases; unmatched junction nucleotides: 7. From germline, CDR1 is SGDLS and CDR2 YYNGEE. The CDR3 spells CASSPTLAGETQYF. Here the CDR3 DNA reads TGTGCCAGCAGCCCTACCTTAGCGGGAGAGACCCAGTACTTC.

The J gene is TRBJ2-5, the V gene TRBV11-1; D is unresolved. V was pared by 3 bases and J by 3 bases, with 17 bases between. Germline CDR1 is SGHAT and CDR2 is FQDESV (reference sequence). The CDR3 length is 16 residues. The CDR3 sequence: CASSLSLAPPKETQYF. CDR3 nucleotides: TGTGCCAGCAGCTTGTCGCTGGCTCCCCCGAAAGAGACCCAGTACTTC.

The J gene is TRBJ2-1, the V gene TRBV11-2; no definite D call. Germline CDR1 is SGHAT and CDR2 is FQNNGV. The CDR3 length is 14 residues. Trimming shortened V by 2 bases and J by 2 bases, and 7 bases separated the two germline ends. The CDR3 bases are TGTGCCAGCAGCTTAATGCTGCCCTACAATGAGCAGTTCTTC. It specifies CASSLMLPYNEQFF.

The V call is TRBV27, the J call TRBJ2-5; unclear D gene. Trimming removed 3 bases at V and 5 bases at J, with 10 bases between. This CDR3 comprises 13 residues. Looked up from germline, CDR1 is MNHEY and CDR2 is SMNVEV (reference sequence). CDR3 DNA sequence: TGTGCCAGCAGTTTGGACCCTCGGGAGACCCAGTACTTC. This sequence encodes CASSLDPRETQYF.

The rearrangement uses TRBV6-6 and TRBJ1-4; D uncertain. Germline CDR1 reads MNHNY; CDR2 reads SVGAGI (reference sequence). The CDR3 extends over 14 amino acids. Trimming pared 2 bases from V and 16 bases from J, leaving 20 bases between. The CDR3 DNA reads TGTGCCAGCAGTTACGGAACACTCTCCGACGACCAGTTTTTT. This sequence encodes CASSYGTLSDDQFF.

V gene TRBV28 combines with J gene TRBJ1-5, with 8 bases lining up with TRBD1. CDR1 and CDR2 from the germline V gene are MDHEN and SYDVKM. CDR3 length: 15 amino acids. V trimming: 6 bases; J trimming: 5 bases; junction bases outside the gene matches: 9. The CDR3 loop reads CASSLPGTGDQPQHF. CDR3 sequence (DNA): TGTGCCAGCAGCCTACCCGGGACAGGCGATCAGCCCCAGCATTTT.

CDR3 in DNA: TGTGCCAGCAGCTTAGGTGGGAGAATAAACGAGCAGTACTTC. This translates into CASSLGGRINEQYF. The V and J genes are TRBV7-2 and TRBJ2-7, with D possibly matching TRBD2 (5 bases). V lost 1 base and J 5 bases, leaving 12 bases between the germline ends. The CDR3 covers 14 residues. Germline V gene data show CDR1 as SGHTA and CDR2 as FQGNSA.

The CDR3 DNA reads as TGTGCCAGCAGTCAGGACTCTGGGGCCAACGTCCTGACTTTC. Its translation is CASSQDSGANVLTF. The rearrangement uses TRBV28 and TRBJ2-6; D is uncertain. In germline, CDR1 is MDHEN, CDR2 SYDVKM. The CDR3 is 14 amino acids. V was clipped by 5 bases and J by 0 bases, with 5 bases between them.

This chain links TRBV28 with TRBJ2-3; 7 bases are shared with TRBD2. The CDR3 contains 16 residues. CDR1 and CDR2 (germline): MDHEN, SYDVKM. The V gene end was trimmed by 1 base and the J gene end by 4 bases; junction bases not matched to a gene: 8. CDR3: CASSLSGGSTADTQYF. The DNA for the CDR3 is TGTGCCAGCAGTTTATCTGGCGGGAGTACGGCAGATACGCAGTATTTT.

This clone was observed a single time. The chain employs TRBV5-6 and TRBJ2-1; no firm D call. CDR3 length: 12 amino acids. Germline loops: CDR1 SGHDT, CDR2 YYEEEE. V was shortened by 2 bases and J by 6 bases, with 6 bases between the two germline ends. CDR3 sequence reads: CASSFGFNEQFF. The CDR3 nucleotides read TGTGCCAGCAGCTTCGGATTCAATGAGCAGTTCTTC.

The chain recombines TRBV5-1 with TRBJ2-2; 7 nucleotides line up with TRBD1. Germline CDR1 SGHRS, CDR2 YFSETQ. V trimming: 3 bases; J trimming: 4 bases; junction bases outside the gene matches: 3. This CDR3 spans 14 amino acids. DNA of the CDR3: TGCGCCAGCAGCTCACAGGGGCCCACCGGGGAGCTGTTTTTT. Protein product: CASSSQGPTGELFF.

The CDR3 bases are TGTGCCAGCAGCCAAGATCCCCCTAGCGGGTACAATGAGCAGTTCTTC. Its translation is CASSQDPPSGYNEQFF. The chain carries TRBV3-1 (or the pseudogene TRBV3-2) and TRBJ2-1; the match to TRBD2 covers 8 bases. Unmatched junction bases numbered 5, after V lost 0 bases and J lost 4 bases. The CDR3 sequence is 16 residues long. Germline loops: CDR1 LGHDT, CDR2 YNNKEL (reference sequence).

This sequence joins TRBV11-3 and TRBJ2-2; D possibly corresponds to TRBD1 (6 bases). CDR1 and CDR2 (germline): SGHNT, YENEEA. The CDR3 consists of 16 residues. With 5 bases removed from V and 5 bases from J, the gap between germline ends came to 18 bases. The CDR3 reads CASSDTGYGRTGELFF. As DNA, the CDR3 is TGTGCCAGCAGCGACACAGGGTATGGCAGAACCGGGGAGCTGTTTTTT.

This chain joins TRBV5-1 and TRBJ2-1, with 14 bases fitting TRBD2. CDR3 size: 19 residues. CDR1 and CDR2 from the germline V gene are SGHRS and YFSETQ. J gave up 10 bases and V 0 bases, and 15 bases lay outside the gene matches. DNA for the CDR3: TGCGCCAGCAGCTTGGCCGGGGGACTAGCGGGAGTAGGAGCCTGGGAGCAGTTCTTC. Protein: CASSLAGGLAGVGAWEQFF.

This clone turned up a few times. The chain has TRBV5-1 and TRBJ1-4; D unclear. The CDR3 contains 13 residues. V gave up 7 bases and J gave up 8 bases, with 15 bases separating them. Per the germline V gene, CDR1 is SGHRS and CDR2 is YFSETQ. CDR3 in DNA: TGCGCCAGCGCCCGTGATAGCGGGGAAAAACTGTTTTTT. It encodes CASARDSGEKLFF.

The J gene is TRBJ2-7, the V gene TRBV2; 14 bases fit TRBD2. The trim removed 7 bases at V and 5 bases at J, leaving 16 bases unmatched. The CDR3 has 18 amino acids. Germline values: CDR1 SNHLY, CDR2 FYNNEI. This chain's CDR3 is CASTGLAGDSLTGNEQYF. CDR3 nucleotides: TGTGCCAGCACGGGACTAGCGGGAGATAGTTTAACCGGAAACGAGCAGTACTTC.

This chain links TRBV4-3 with TRBJ1-4; D unclear. Germline CDR1 is LGHNA and CDR2 is YSLEER. The CDR3 is made up of 13 amino acids. V lost 4 bases and J lost 6, with 9 bases in between. The CDR3 region is CASSRWTYEKLFF. CDR3 in DNA: TGCGCCAGCAGCCGTTGGACTTATGAAAAACTGTTTTTT.

The chain combines TRBV27 with TRBJ2-7, with a weak D call TRBD1 (6 bases). CDR3 size: 13 residues. V shed 4 bases and J shed 6 bases, with 13 bases lying between them. The germline V gene has CDR1 MNHEY and CDR2 SMNVEV (reference sequence). The CDR3 DNA sequence: TGTGCCAGCAGTTCCAGGGGACCGGGCGAGCAGTACTTC. Its protein product is CASSSRGPGEQYF.

J is TRBJ2-1 and V is TRBV18, with D possibly matching TRBD2 (6 bases). This CDR3 spans 14 amino acids. Between the trimmed V and J ends, which lost 2 bases and 9 bases, there was a span of 14 bases. Germline V gene lookup returns CDR1 KGHSH and CDR2 LQKENI. CDR3 amino acids: CASSPKWRESEQFF. CDR3 DNA sequence: TGTGCCAGCTCACCAAAGTGGCGGGAAAGTGAGCAGTTCTTC. Looking up the rest from reference TRBV18 and TRBJ2-1 gives the full variable domain: NAGVMQNPRHLVRRRGQEARLRCSPMKGHSHVYWYRQLPEEGLKFMVYLQKENIIDESGMPKERFSAEFPKEGPSILRIQQVVRGDSAAYFCASSPKWRESEQFFGPGTRLTVL.